The clone carrying this TCR beta chain turned up a few times. Its antigen is unknown. The source of the sample is a study of beta chain features in type 1 diabetes. Investigators reverse transcribed all isolated RNA, so they sequenced expressed TCRB transcripts. Clones were sequenced by immunoSEQ multiplex PCR, and TCRdb holds only the in-frame ones, with some missing. The table includes about 48,000 clones, roughly two fifths detected once. Looked up from germline, CDR1 is MGHRA and CDR2 is YSYEKL. Trimming stripped 0 bases from V and 4 bases from J, with 15 bases between. The CDR3 is 17 residues long. Every donor had blood drawn once into heparin, 90 to 150 mL on average. Isolation of CD4+ naive, central memory, regulatory and stem cell-like memory cells was achieved by sorting via CD45RO/CCR7/CD25/CD127/CD95/CD27. Study observations and caveats: Within the patient group, naive, central memory and Treg TCRB repertoires appeared more similar to each other than within healthy donors. In every one of the four CD4+ subsets, TCRB CDR3s were moderately but significantly shorter in Type 1 diabetes patients. With patients and controls alike, PCR might favor shorter templates to an equal degree.

The sequenced material came from Tregs from blood. This sequence originates from a man aged 25-45 years with type 1 diabetes. The J gene is TRBJ2-2, the V gene TRBV4-1, with a tentative D call TRBD1 (7 bases). The CDR3 spells CASSQDGGGRGTGELFF. The CDR3 coding sequence is TGCGCCAGCAGCCAAGATGGAGGGGGCCGGGGCACCGGGGAGCTGTTTTTT.